The rows below give T cell receptor beta chains drawn from one sample of a study of Ad26.COV2.S vaccination and SARS-CoV-2 variants. Using immunoSEQ multiplex PCR, the repertoire was profiled, and TCRdb retains in-frame clones only, with some absent. Among more than 400,000 clones listed, roughly 87% were seen once. This sample comprised peripheral blood, obtained in a trial of Ad26.COV2.S vaccine versus placebo. These receptors originate from a person between 18 and 59 years old who received the Ad26.COV2.S COVID-19 vaccine or a placebo. Both conserved end residues are part of each CDR3. Each record gives: V gene, D gene, J gene, clone size, CDR3 protein, CDR3 DNA. The D gene is left open where the match is weak. Clone size appears in some rows only: once, few, many, or a class for an expanded clone.

v_gene: TRBV11-2; d_gene: -; j_gene: TRBJ2-7; abundance: -; CDR3aa: CASSLVRTEAEQYF; CDR3nt: TGTGCCAGCAGCTTAGTTCGGACGGAGGCAGAGCAGTACTTC
v_gene: TRBV21-1; d_gene: -; j_gene: TRBJ2-3; abundance: -; CDR3aa: CASRLAGSTDTQYF; CDR3nt: TGTGCCAGCAGACTAGCGGGAAGCACAGATACGCAGTATTTT
v_gene: TRBV21-1; d_gene: -; j_gene: TRBJ1-3; abundance: -; CDR3aa: CASSTPLGKVFRNTIYF; CDR3nt: TGTGCCAGCAGCACCCCATTGGGTAAGGTTTTTAGAAACACCATATATTTT
v_gene: TRBV18; d_gene: -; j_gene: TRBJ1-3; abundance: once; CDR3aa: CASARGLAGNTIYF; CDR3nt: TGTGCCAGCGCCAGGGGTTTGGCTGGAAACACCATATATTTT
v_gene: TRBV5-5; d_gene: -; j_gene: TRBJ2-3; abundance: -; CDR3aa: CASSLAEATDTQYF; CDR3nt: TGTGCCAGCAGCTTGGCCGAGGCCACAGATACGCAGTATTTT
v_gene: TRBV18; d_gene: -; j_gene: TRBJ2-3; abundance: -; CDR3aa: CASSPPGRGSTDTQYF; CDR3nt: TGTGCCAGCTCACCACCGGGACGGGGAAGCACAGATACGCAGTATTTT
v_gene: TRBV28; d_gene: TRBD2; j_gene: TRBJ2-1; abundance: once; CDR3aa: CASSTRTSAKVEQFF; CDR3nt: TGTGCCAGCAGCACTAGGACTAGCGCGAAGGTGGAGCAGTTCTTC
v_gene: TRBV20-1; d_gene: -; j_gene: TRBJ2-7; abundance: -; CDR3aa: CSASPLRGRTYF; CDR3nt: TGCAGTGCTAGTCCTCTACGGGGCCGGACGTACTTC
v_gene: TRBV3-1/TRBV3-2; d_gene: TRBD1; j_gene: TRBJ1-5; abundance: -; CDR3aa: CASSPGQILSNQPQHF; CDR3nt: TGTGCCAGCAGCCCGGGACAGATCCTTAGCAATCAGCCCCAGCATTTT
v_gene: TRBV18; d_gene: -; j_gene: TRBJ1-1; abundance: few; CDR3aa: CASSQQRENTEAFF; CDR3nt: TGTGCCAGCTCACAACAGAGGGAGAACACTGAAGCTTTCTTT
v_gene: TRBV2; d_gene: -; j_gene: TRBJ1-5; abundance: -; CDR3aa: CASSDPDSNQPQHF; CDR3nt: TGTGCCAGCAGTGATCCAGATAGCAATCAGCCCCAGCATTTT
v_gene: TRBV28; d_gene: TRBD1; j_gene: TRBJ1-1; abundance: -; CDR3aa: CASSPRGAIEAFF; CDR3nt: TGTGCCAGCAGTCCCAGGGGGGCGATTGAAGCTTTCTTT
v_gene: TRBV30; d_gene: TRBD1; j_gene: TRBJ1-6; abundance: -; CDR3aa: CAWRPGQDNSPLHF; CDR3nt: TGTGCCTGGAGACCGGGACAGGATAATTCACCCCTCCACTTT
v_gene: TRBV5-7; d_gene: -; j_gene: TRBJ1-1; abundance: -; CDR3aa: CASSLAIAQELNTEAFF; CDR3nt: TGTGCCAGCAGCTTGGCTATAGCCCAGGAGCTTAACACTGAAGCTTTCTTT
v_gene: TRBV2; d_gene: -; j_gene: TRBJ2-1; abundance: once; CDR3aa: CASRDLGNNEQFF; CDR3nt: TGTGCCAGCAGGGATCTAGGAAACAATGAGCAGTTCTTC
v_gene: TRBV7-7; d_gene: -; j_gene: TRBJ2-3; abundance: once; CDR3aa: CASSPSRWGARTDTQYF; CDR3nt: TGTGCCAGCAGCCCCTCCCGTTGGGGGGCGCGCACAGATACGCAGTATTTT
v_gene: TRBV7-9; d_gene: -; j_gene: TRBJ1-5; abundance: -; CDR3aa: CASSLGGFGNQPQHF; CDR3nt: TGTGCCAGCAGCTTAGGAGGGTTTGGGAATCAGCCCCAGCATTTT
v_gene: TRBV19; d_gene: -; j_gene: TRBJ1-5; abundance: -; CDR3aa: CASTLGGGPNQPQHF; CDR3nt: TGTGCCAGTACCCTGGGCGGGGGCCCTAATCAGCCCCAGCATTTT
v_gene: TRBV19; d_gene: TRBD2; j_gene: TRBJ2-1; abundance: -; CDR3aa: CASSGRVYNEQFF; CDR3nt: TGTGCCAGCAGCGGGAGGGTCTACAATGAGCAGTTCTTC
v_gene: TRBV6-2/TRBV6-3; d_gene: TRBD2; j_gene: TRBJ2-2; abundance: once; CDR3aa: CASSYSPKAGLAGVVTGELFF; CDR3nt: TGTGCCAGCAGTTACTCCCCAAAAGCGGGACTAGCGGGAGTTGTCACCGGGGAGCTGTTTTTT
v_gene: TRBV5-5; d_gene: -; j_gene: TRBJ1-1; abundance: -; CDR3aa: CASSPGSEGAANTEAFF; CDR3nt: TGTGCCAGCAGCCCGGGGAGCGAAGGGGCGGCGAACACTGAAGCTTTCTTT
v_gene: TRBV30; d_gene: -; j_gene: TRBJ2-1; abundance: once; CDR3aa: CACGRVLNEQFF; CDR3nt: TGTGCCTGTGGCCGGGTCCTCAATGAGCAGTTCTTC
v_gene: TRBV6-6; d_gene: -; j_gene: TRBJ2-3; abundance: -; CDR3aa: CASSYKVGGSTDTQYF; CDR3nt: TGTGCCAGCAGTTACAAGGTCGGCGGGAGCACAGATACGCAGTATTTT
v_gene: TRBV18; d_gene: -; j_gene: TRBJ1-6; abundance: -; CDR3aa: CASSPNGQYNSPLHF; CDR3nt: TGTGCCAGCTCACCTAACGGACAGTATAATTCACCCCTCCACTTT
v_gene: TRBV28; d_gene: TRBD2; j_gene: TRBJ2-1; abundance: -; CDR3aa: CASSFIGLAARGNEQFF; CDR3nt: TGTGCCAGCAGTTTTATAGGGCTAGCGGCTCGGGGCAATGAGCAGTTCTTC
v_gene: TRBV6-5; d_gene: TRBD1; j_gene: TRBJ2-1; abundance: -; CDR3aa: CATRGQGFPPEQFF; CDR3nt: TGTGCCACCCGAGGACAGGGATTCCCTCCTGAGCAGTTCTTC
v_gene: TRBV11-3; d_gene: -; j_gene: TRBJ2-7; abundance: -; CDR3aa: CASSSGPHKQYF; CDR3nt: TGTGCCAGCAGCTCGGGTCCTCACAAGCAGTACTTC
v_gene: TRBV4-2; d_gene: -; j_gene: TRBJ1-2; abundance: -; CDR3aa: CASSQDDDKRYGYTF; CDR3nt: TGTGCCAGCAGCCAAGATGATGACAAGAGATATGGCTACACCTTC
v_gene: TRBV29-1; d_gene: TRBD2; j_gene: TRBJ2-7; abundance: -; CDR3aa: CSVDVAGGPGEQYF; CDR3nt: TGCAGCGTTGATGTTGCGGGAGGGCCGGGCGAGCAGTACTTC
v_gene: TRBV5-4; d_gene: -; j_gene: TRBJ1-4; abundance: few; CDR3aa: CASSLQGGQANEKLFF; CDR3nt: TGTGCCAGCAGCCTACAAGGGGGGCAGGCTAATGAAAAACTGTTTTTT
v_gene: TRBV27; d_gene: TRBD2; j_gene: TRBJ2-7; abundance: once; CDR3aa: CASSFREAYEQYF; CDR3nt: TGTGCCAGCAGTTTCCGGGAGGCCTACGAGCAGTACTTC
v_gene: TRBV9; d_gene: TRBD2; j_gene: TRBJ2-3; abundance: -; CDR3aa: CASSVGLAGGADTQYF; CDR3nt: TGTGCCAGCAGCGTAGGACTGGCGGGAGGCGCAGATACGCAGTATTTT
v_gene: TRBV15; d_gene: TRBD2; j_gene: TRBJ2-1; abundance: -; CDR3aa: CATSRASSGSVGDEQFF; CDR3nt: TGTGCCACCAGCAGAGCGTCTAGCGGGAGTGTTGGAGATGAGCAGTTCTTC
v_gene: TRBV9; d_gene: TRBD2; j_gene: TRBJ2-1; abundance: -; CDR3aa: CASSSSGRGDEQFF; CDR3nt: TGTGCCAGCAGTTCCAGCGGGAGGGGGGATGAGCAGTTCTTC
v_gene: TRBV7-2; d_gene: TRBD1; j_gene: TRBJ1-4; abundance: -; CDR3aa: CASSPLVGTGGGEKLFF; CDR3nt: TGTGCCAGCAGCCCCCTAGTCGGGACAGGGGGCGGTGAAAAACTGTTTTTT
v_gene: TRBV7-2; d_gene: -; j_gene: TRBJ2-4; abundance: once; CDR3aa: CASSETPTGAKNIQYF; CDR3nt: TGTGCCAGCAGCGAAACCCCTACGGGGGCCAAAAACATTCAGTACTTC
v_gene: TRBV7-2; d_gene: -; j_gene: TRBJ1-1; abundance: -; CDR3aa: CASSFPAFGNTEAFF; CDR3nt: TGTGCCAGCAGCTTTCCCGCGTTCGGGAACACTGAAGCTTTCTTT
v_gene: TRBV14; d_gene: -; j_gene: TRBJ2-1; abundance: -; CDR3aa: CASSQSRIWSYNEQFF; CDR3nt: TGTGCCAGCAGCCAATCCCGAATTTGGTCCTACAATGAGCAGTTCTTC
v_gene: TRBV5-5; d_gene: TRBD2; j_gene: TRBJ2-3; abundance: once; CDR3aa: CASNPLRLAGRKDTDTQYF; CDR3nt: TGTGCCAGCAACCCCTTGAGACTAGCGGGGAGAAAGGACACAGATACGCAGTATTTT
v_gene: TRBV3-1/TRBV3-2; d_gene: TRBD2; j_gene: TRBJ2-2; abundance: -; CDR3aa: CASATSGYTGELFF; CDR3nt: TGTGCCAGCGCGACTAGCGGGTACACCGGGGAGCTGTTTTTT
v_gene: TRBV24-1; d_gene: TRBD2; j_gene: TRBJ2-1; abundance: -; CDR3aa: CATSDPGTSGSSYNEQFF; CDR3nt: TGTGCCACCAGTGATCCAGGGACTAGCGGGAGCTCCTACAATGAGCAGTTCTTC